One sample yielded the 20 T cell receptor beta chains listed below, sequenced in a study of T cell repertoires in cytomegalovirus infection. TCRdb re-called the reads with MiXCR, one entry per CDR3 protein. The table has about 890,000 distinct CDR3 sequences, roughly 30% seen once. Antigen specificity for these receptors is unknown. The sample here was cultured CD8+ T cells from PBMCs, taken from culture after CMV antigen stimulation. The receptors here all came from a human donor in good health (CMV status not recorded). Some clones in this sample may be carry-over from other donors' samples.

This clonotype was detected many times. Written as DNA, the CDR3 is TGTGCCAGCAGCCCAAGAGGTACAGAAGGTTCACCCCTCCACTTT. As protein: CASSPRGTEGSPLHF. The gene calls are TRBV7-9 and TRBJ1-6; D remains ambiguous. The CDR3 covers 15 residues. Trimming cost V 5 bases and J 9 bases, with 17 bases left between them. Germline CDR1 and CDR2: SEHNR and FQNEAQ (reference sequence).

This clonotype was seen more than once but under ten times. The chain uses TRBV7-6 and TRBJ2-1, with D perhaps matching TRBD2 (5 bases). The V gene lost 3 bases and the J gene lost 7 bases, with 10 bases spanning the gap. Germline CDR1 reads SGHVS; CDR2 reads FNYEAQ. This CDR3 spans 13 amino acids. The CDR3 DNA sequence: TGTGCCAGCAGCTTTGAGCGGAGAAATGAGCAGTTCTTC. This translates into CASSFERRNEQFF.

V gene TRBV27 combines with J gene TRBJ2-3; possibly TRBD2 for D (7 bases). Trimming shortened V by 2 bases and J by 8 bases, and 14 bases separated the two germline ends. Germline CDR1 MNHEY, CDR2 SMNVEV (reference sequence). The CDR3 has 14 amino acids. DNA for the CDR3: TGTGCCAGCAGTTTAGGCGGGGGCGGCGGTACGCAGTATTTT. It is translated as CASSLGGGGGTQYF.

This clonotype appeared a few times. This chain links TRBV7-2 with TRBJ1-4, with TRBD1 identical over 8 bases. Per germline, CDR1 SGHTA and CDR2 FQGNSA. The CDR3 covers 18 residues. V lost 0 bases to trimming and J lost 11 bases; unmatched junction nucleotides: 17. CDR3 loop: CASSLARGQEGVPWKLFF. CDR3 in DNA: TGTGCCAGCAGCTTAGCGAGGGGACAGGAGGGCGTCCCATGGAAACTGTTTTTT. Filled out from reference TRBV7-2 and TRBJ1-4, the complete variable domain reads GAGVSQSPSNKVTEKGKDVELRCDPISGHTALYWYRQSLGQGLEFLIYFQGNSAPDKSGLPSDRFSAERTGGSVSTLTIQRTQQEDSAVYLCASSLARGQEGVPWKLFFGSGTQLSVL.

This clonotype was found a few times. The V call is TRBV7-2, the J call TRBJ1-4; D not certain. V dropped 4 bases and J dropped 0 bases, with 9 bases sitting between them. The CDR3 covers 15 residues. CDR1 is SGHTA and CDR2 is FQGNSA in the germline V gene. Here the CDR3 reads CASSSTPATNEKLFF. CDR3 DNA: TGTGCCAGCAGCTCTACACCTGCAACTAATGAAAAACTGTTTTTT.

The chain employs TRBV7-4 and TRBJ2-2; D is unclear. The CDR3 covers 16 residues. Trimming pared 2 bases from V and 4 bases from J, leaving 14 bases between. CDR1 and CDR2 (germline): SGHVT, SQSDAQ. For the CDR3, the DNA is TGTGCCAGCAGCTTAAGGTCGACAACCGTCACCGGGGAGCTGTTTTTT. It specifies CASSLRSTTVTGELFF.

This clonotype was detected only a few times. The chain combines TRBV4-1 with TRBJ2-7, with 9 nucleotides matching TRBD1. This CDR3 is built from 15 residues. V lost 2 bases and J lost 3; bases outside the gene matches: 5. The germline V gene has CDR1 MGHRA and CDR2 YSYEKL. This CDR3 is CASSQRTGVFYEQYF. The CDR3, as DNA: TGCGCCAGCAGCCAAAGGACAGGGGTCTTCTACGAGCAGTACTTC.

This clonotype was found a few times. The V gene is TRBV6-1, the J gene TRBJ1-2; D is undetermined. Germline V gene data show CDR1 as MNHNS and CDR2 as SASEGT. CDR3 length: 12 amino acids. Trimming shortened V by 7 bases and J by 4 bases, and 10 bases separated the two germline ends. The CDR3 DNA reads as TGTGCCAGCACCCCGATGGTCTATGGCTACACCTTC. Its protein is CASTPMVYGYTF.

The chain couples TRBV4-3 to TRBJ1-1; the D gene is possibly TRBD1 (6 bases). Per germline, CDR1 LGHNA and CDR2 YSLEER. Trimming took 0 bases from V and 5 from J, leaving 16 bases between them. The CDR3 spans 16 residues. The CDR3 DNA is TGCGCCAGCAGCCAAGATTATGGGGGGCCTGGAACTGAAGCTTTCTTT. Protein sequence: CASSQDYGGPGTEAFF.

This clonotype appeared once. V gene TRBV4-1 combines with J gene TRBJ1-1, with D perhaps matching TRBD1 (5 bases). Looked up from germline, CDR1 is MGHRA and CDR2 is YSYEKL. Trimming shortened V by 4 bases and J by 1 base, and 10 bases separated the two germline ends. This CDR3 has 14 residues. The CDR3 sequence: CASSRGPGNTEAFF. The DNA for the CDR3 is TGCGCCAGCAGCCGGGGACCCGGGAACACTGAAGCTTTCTTT.

This chain uses TRBV10-3 with TRBJ1-2, with D perhaps TRBD1 (5 bases). V dropped 11 bases and J dropped 4 bases, with 14 bases sitting between them. Germline V CDR1 and CDR2: ENHRY, SYGVKD. The CDR3 has 12 amino acids. The CDR3 sequence is CASRDSPYGYTF. CDR3 DNA sequence: TGTGCCTCACGAGACAGTCCCTATGGCTACACCTTC.

The V call is TRBV19, the J call TRBJ1-1, with 8 positions matching TRBD1. Germline V lookup: CDR1 LNHDA, CDR2 SQIVND (reference sequence). The CDR3 totals 15 residues. V lost 7 bases and J lost 4; bases outside the gene matches: 11. CDR3 amino acids: CASNYGTGLPTEAFF. CDR3 bases: TGTGCCAGTAATTACGGGACAGGCCTTCCCACTGAAGCTTTCTTT.

V gene TRBV5-6 combines with J gene TRBJ2-7; D call uncertain. This CDR3 has 16 residues. V was pared by 0 bases and J by 3 bases, with 16 bases between. Germline V gene data show CDR1 as SGHDT and CDR2 as YYEEEE. In DNA, the CDR3 is TGTGCCAGCAGCTTGGGTGGGGTTGAATACCACTACGAGCAGTACGTC. Its translation is CASSLGGVEYHYEQYV.

Only a few counts were recorded for this clonotype. CDR3 sequence: CASATRGGDQPQHF. CDR3 in DNA: TGTGCCAGCGCGACAAGGGGGGGCGATCAGCCCCAGCATTTT. The chain joins TRBV6-1 to TRBJ1-5, with a possible D match to TRBD1 (6 bases). This CDR3 comprises 14 residues. CDR1 MNHNS and CDR2 SASEGT come from the germline V gene. Trimming removed 8 bases at V and 5 bases at J, with 16 bases between.

This clonotype was observed a few times. This chain connects TRBV6-5 to TRBJ2-5, with 10 bases lining up with TRBD2. V was clipped by 0 bases and J by 4 bases; unmatched bases: 2. The CDR3 runs to 15 residues. Per the germline V gene, CDR1 is MNHEY and CDR2 is SVGAGI. The CDR3 bases are TGTGCCAGCAGTTACTCACTAGCGGGGCGAGAGACCCAGTACTTC. It yields the protein CASSYSLAGRETQYF.

The J gene is TRBJ1-2, the V gene TRBV29-1; TRBD1 matches at 8 bases. Germline values: CDR1 SQVTM, CDR2 ANQGSEA. This CDR3 is 13 amino acids long. V lost 5 bases, J lost 1 base, and 3 bases stayed unmatched. CDR3 residues: CSVPDRDNYGYTF. The CDR3 DNA reads TGCAGCGTTCCGGACAGGGATAACTATGGCTACACCTTC.

This clonotype has a count of ten or more. The rearrangement joins TRBV9 to TRBJ1-2, with D possibly being TRBD1 (5 bases). The V gene's germline CDR1 is SGDLS and CDR2 YYNGEE. With 3 bases removed from V and 8 bases from J, the gap between germline ends came to 20 bases. This CDR3 is 15 amino acids long. CDR3 sequence (DNA): TGTGCCAGCAGCGAGATGGGGGGAGACCGGTACGGCTACACCTTC. It encodes CASSEMGGDRYGYTF.

V gene TRBV6-6 combines with J gene TRBJ1-1, with unresolved D. V dropped 2 bases and J dropped 5 bases, with 9 bases sitting between them. This CDR3 is 13 amino acids long. Germline V lookup: CDR1 MNHNY, CDR2 SVGAGI (reference sequence). The CDR3 coding sequence is TGTGCCAGCAGTTACCGCGGGATTACTGAAGCTTTCTTT. Amino acids: CASSYRGITEAFF.

The chain has TRBV15 and TRBJ1-1; D not resolved. This CDR3 comprises 15 residues. Trimming removed 7 bases from V and 0 bases from J, with 15 bases in between. Germline CDR1 LNHNV, CDR2 YYDKDF (reference sequence). As DNA, the CDR3 is TGTGCCACCACCAAGTATAGGGTCCTGAACACTGAAGCTTTCTTT. This codes for CATTKYRVLNTEAFF.

This clonotype was counted between two and nine times. V and J are TRBV11-3 and TRBJ2-7; weak D call: TRBD2 (5 bases). The CDR3 loop spans 12 amino acids. Trimming left V 4 bases short and J 5 bases short, with 9 bases between. Germline-derived CDR1 and CDR2 are SGHNT and YENEEA. For the CDR3, the DNA is TGTGCCAGCAGCTCCCGACTAAACGAGCAGTACGTC. Amino acids: CASSSRLNEQYV.